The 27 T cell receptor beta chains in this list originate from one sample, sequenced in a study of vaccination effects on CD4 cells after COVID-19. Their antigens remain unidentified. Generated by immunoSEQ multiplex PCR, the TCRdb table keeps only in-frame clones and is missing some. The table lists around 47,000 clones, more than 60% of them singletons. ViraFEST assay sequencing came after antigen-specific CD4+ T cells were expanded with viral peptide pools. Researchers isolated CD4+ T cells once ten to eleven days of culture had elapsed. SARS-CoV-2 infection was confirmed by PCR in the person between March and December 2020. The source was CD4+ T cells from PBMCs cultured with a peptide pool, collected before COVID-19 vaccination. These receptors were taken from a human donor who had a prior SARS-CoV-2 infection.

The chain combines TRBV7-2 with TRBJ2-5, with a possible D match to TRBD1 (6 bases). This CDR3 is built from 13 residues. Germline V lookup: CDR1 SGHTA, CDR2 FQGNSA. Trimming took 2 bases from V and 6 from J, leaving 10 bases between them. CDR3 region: CASSLSWGQTQYF. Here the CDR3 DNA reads TGTGCCAGCAGCTTAAGTTGGGGGCAGACCCAGTACTTC.

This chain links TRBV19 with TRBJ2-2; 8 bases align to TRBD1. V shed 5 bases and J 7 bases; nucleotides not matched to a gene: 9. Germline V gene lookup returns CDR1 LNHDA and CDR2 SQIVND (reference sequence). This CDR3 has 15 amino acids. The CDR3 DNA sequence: TGTGCCAGTAGTCCCAGGGCCGACAGGGGCGGGGAGCTGTTTTTT. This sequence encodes CASSPRADRGGELFF. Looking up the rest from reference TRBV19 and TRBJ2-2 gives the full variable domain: DGGITQSPKYLFRKEGQNVTLSCEQNLNHDAMYWYRQDPGQGLRLIYYSQIVNDFQKGDIAEGYSVSREKKESFPLTVTSAQKNPTAFYLCASSPRADRGGELFFGEGSRLTVL.

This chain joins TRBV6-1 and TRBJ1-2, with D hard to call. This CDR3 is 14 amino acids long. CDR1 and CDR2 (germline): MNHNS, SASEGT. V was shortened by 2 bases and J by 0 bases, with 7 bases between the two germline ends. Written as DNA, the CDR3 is TGTGCCAGCAGTGAATCGGGGTCTAACTATGGCTACACCTTC. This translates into CASSESGSNYGYTF.

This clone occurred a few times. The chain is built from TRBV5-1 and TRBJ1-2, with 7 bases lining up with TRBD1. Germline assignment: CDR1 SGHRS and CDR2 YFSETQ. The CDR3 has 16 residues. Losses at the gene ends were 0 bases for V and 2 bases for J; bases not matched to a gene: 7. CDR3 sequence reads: CASSLAKGGANYGYTF. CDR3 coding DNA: TGCGCCAGCAGCTTGGCCAAAGGGGGCGCCAACTATGGCTACACCTTC.

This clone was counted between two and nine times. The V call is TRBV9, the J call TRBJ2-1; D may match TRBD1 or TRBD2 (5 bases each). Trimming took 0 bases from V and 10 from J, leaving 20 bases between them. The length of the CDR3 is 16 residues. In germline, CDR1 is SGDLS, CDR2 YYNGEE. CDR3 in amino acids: CASSVDLQLGAGEQFF. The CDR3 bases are TGTGCCAGCAGCGTAGATCTTCAGCTCGGGGCCGGGGAGCAGTTCTTC.

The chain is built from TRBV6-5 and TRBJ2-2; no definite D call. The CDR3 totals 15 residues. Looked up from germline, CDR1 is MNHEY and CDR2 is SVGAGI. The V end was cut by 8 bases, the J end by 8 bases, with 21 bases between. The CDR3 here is CASRAAMGKGGELFF. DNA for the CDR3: TGTGCCAGCCGGGCGGCGATGGGTAAAGGAGGGGAGCTGTTTTTT.

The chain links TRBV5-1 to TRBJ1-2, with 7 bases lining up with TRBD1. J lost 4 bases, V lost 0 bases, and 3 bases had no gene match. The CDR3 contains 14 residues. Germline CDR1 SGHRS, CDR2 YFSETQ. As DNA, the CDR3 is TGCGCCAGCAGCTTGGATGCAGGGGGCTATGGCTACACCTTC. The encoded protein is CASSLDAGGYGYTF.

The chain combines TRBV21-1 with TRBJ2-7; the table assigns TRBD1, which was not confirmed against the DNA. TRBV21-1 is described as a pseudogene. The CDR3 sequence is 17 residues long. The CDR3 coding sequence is TGTGCCAGCAGCAAGGGACCAGGGGGCTTTCCTACCTACGAGCAGTACTTC. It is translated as CASSKGPGGFPTYEQYF.

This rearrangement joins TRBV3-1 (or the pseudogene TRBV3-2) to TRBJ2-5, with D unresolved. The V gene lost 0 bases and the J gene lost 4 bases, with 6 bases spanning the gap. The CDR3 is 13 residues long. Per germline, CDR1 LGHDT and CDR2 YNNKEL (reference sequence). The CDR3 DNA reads TGTGCCAGCAGCCAAGAACACCGAGAGACCCAGTACTTC. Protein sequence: CASSQEHRETQYF.

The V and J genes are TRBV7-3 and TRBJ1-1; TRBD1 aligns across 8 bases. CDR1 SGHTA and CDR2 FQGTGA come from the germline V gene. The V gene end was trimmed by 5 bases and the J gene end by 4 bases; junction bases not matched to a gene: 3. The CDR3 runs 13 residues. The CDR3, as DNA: TGTGCCAGCAGCAAGGACAGGGCCACTGAAGCTTTCTTT. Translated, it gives CASSKDRATEAFF.

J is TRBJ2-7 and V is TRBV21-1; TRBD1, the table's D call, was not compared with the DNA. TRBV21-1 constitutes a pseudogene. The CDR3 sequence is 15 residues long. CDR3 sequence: CASSPPTGEFVEQYF. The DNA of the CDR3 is TGTGCCAGCAGTCCCCCGACAGGGGAGTTTGTCGAGCAGTACTTC.

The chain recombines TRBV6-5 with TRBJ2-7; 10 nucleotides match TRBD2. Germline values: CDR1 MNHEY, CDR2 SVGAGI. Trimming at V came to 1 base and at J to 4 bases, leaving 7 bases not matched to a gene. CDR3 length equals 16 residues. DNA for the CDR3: TGTGCCAGCAGTTACTTTGCTAGCGGGGGCGAGTACGAGCAGTACTTC. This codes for CASSYFASGGEYEQYF.

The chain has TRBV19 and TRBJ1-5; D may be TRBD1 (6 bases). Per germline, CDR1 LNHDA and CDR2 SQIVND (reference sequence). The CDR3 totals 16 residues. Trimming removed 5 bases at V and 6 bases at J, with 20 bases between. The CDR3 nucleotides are TGTGCCAGTAGTTTTTCCTTATCGGGGGGCCGTCAGCCCCAGCATTTT. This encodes CASSFSLSGGRQPQHF.

The CDR3 nucleotides are TGTGCCAGCAGTGCACAGGGGGTCCTCTATGGCTACACCTTC. Translating gives CASSAQGVLYGYTF. The genes are TRBV2 and TRBJ1-2; 8 nucleotides agree with TRBD1. The CDR3 is 14 amino acids. Germline V gene data show CDR1 as SNHLY and CDR2 as FYNNEI. Losses at the gene ends were 4 bases for V and 4 bases for J; bases not matched to a gene: 5.

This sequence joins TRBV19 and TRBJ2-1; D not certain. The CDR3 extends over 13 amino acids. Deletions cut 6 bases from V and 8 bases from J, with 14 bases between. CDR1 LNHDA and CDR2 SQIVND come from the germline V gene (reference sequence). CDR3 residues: CASSWARVDEQFF. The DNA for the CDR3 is TGTGCCAGTAGCTGGGCTAGGGTTGATGAGCAGTTCTTC.

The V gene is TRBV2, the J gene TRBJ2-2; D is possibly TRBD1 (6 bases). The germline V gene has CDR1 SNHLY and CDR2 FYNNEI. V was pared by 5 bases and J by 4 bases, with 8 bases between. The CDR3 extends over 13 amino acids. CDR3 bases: TGTGCCAGCAGTCGGGACACCACCGGGGAGCTGTTTTTT. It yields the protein CASSRDTTGELFF.

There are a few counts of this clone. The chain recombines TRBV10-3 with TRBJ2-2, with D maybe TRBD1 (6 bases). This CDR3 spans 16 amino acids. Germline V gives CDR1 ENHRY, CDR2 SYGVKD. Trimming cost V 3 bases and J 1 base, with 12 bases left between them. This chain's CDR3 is CAISDPQGQNTGELFF. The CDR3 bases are TGTGCCATCAGTGACCCCCAGGGACAGAACACCGGGGAGCTGTTTTTT.

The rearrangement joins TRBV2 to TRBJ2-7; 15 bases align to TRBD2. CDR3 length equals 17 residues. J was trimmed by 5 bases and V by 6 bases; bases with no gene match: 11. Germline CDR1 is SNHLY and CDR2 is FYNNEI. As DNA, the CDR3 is TGTGCCAGCAGCGGGCTAGGACTAGCGGGGGGGCTGGACGAGCAGTACTTC. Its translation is CASSGLGLAGGLDEQYF.

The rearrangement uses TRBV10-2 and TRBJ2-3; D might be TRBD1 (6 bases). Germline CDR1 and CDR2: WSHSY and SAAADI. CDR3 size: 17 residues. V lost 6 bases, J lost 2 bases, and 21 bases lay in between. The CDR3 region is CASRRQARGSITDTQYF. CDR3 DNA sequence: TGCGCCAGCAGAAGACAGGCCCGGGGATCCATCACAGATACGCAGTATTTT.

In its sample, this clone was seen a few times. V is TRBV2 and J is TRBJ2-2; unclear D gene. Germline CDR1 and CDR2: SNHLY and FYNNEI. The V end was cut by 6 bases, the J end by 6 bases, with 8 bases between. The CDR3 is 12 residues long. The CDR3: CASRIGAGELFF. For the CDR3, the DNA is TGTGCCAGCAGAATAGGTGCCGGGGAGCTGTTTTTT. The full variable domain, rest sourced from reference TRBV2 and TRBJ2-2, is EPEVTQTPSHQVTQMGQEVILRCVPISNHLYFYWYRQILGQKVEFLVSFYNNEISEKSEIFDDQFSVERPDGSNFTLKIRSTKLEDSAMYFCASRIGAGELFFGEGSRLTVL.

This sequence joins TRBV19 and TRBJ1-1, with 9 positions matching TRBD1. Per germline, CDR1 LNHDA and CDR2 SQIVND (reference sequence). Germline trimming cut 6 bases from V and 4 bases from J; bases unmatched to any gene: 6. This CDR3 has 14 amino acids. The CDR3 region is CASRSTGGRTEAFF. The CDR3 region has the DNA TGTGCCAGTAGATCAACAGGGGGCCGCACTGAAGCTTTCTTT.

CDR3: CASSLWASSGDTQYF. CDR3 in DNA: TGTGCCAGCAGCTTGTGGGCCTCCTCTGGGGATACGCAGTATTTT. The chain carries TRBV11-3 and TRBJ2-3; no clear D. V lost 3 bases to trimming and J lost 6 bases, with 16 bases between them. Germline values: CDR1 SGHNT, CDR2 YENEEA. The length of the CDR3 is 15 residues.

As DNA, the CDR3 is TGCAGCGTTGAACGCGCTCTAGCGGGGGGGACAGATACGCAGTATTTT. This encodes CSVERALAGGTDTQYF. The chain employs TRBV29-1 and TRBJ2-3; 12 nucleotides agree with TRBD2. Germline V lookup: CDR1 SQVTM, CDR2 ANQGSEA. Trimming removed 2 bases from V and 3 bases from J; junction bases left unmatched: 6. The CDR3 sequence is 16 residues long.

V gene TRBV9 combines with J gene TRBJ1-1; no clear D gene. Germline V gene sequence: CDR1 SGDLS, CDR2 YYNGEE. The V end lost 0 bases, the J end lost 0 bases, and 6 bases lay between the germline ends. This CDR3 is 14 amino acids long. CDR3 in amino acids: CASSVGHVNTEAFF. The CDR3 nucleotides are TGTGCCAGCAGCGTAGGACATGTGAACACTGAAGCTTTCTTT.

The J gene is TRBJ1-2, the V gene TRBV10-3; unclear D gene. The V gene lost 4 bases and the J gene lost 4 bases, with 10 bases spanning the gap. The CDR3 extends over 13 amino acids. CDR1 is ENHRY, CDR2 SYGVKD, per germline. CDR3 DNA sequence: TGTGCCATCAGTGCGGACGACTTCTATGGCTACACCTTC. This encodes CAISADDFYGYTF.

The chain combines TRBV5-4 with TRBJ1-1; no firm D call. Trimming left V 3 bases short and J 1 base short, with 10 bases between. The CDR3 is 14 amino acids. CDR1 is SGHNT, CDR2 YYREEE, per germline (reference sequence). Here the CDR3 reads CASSSRAANTEAFF. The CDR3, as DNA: TGTGCCAGCAGCTCCCGGGCTGCGAACACTGAAGCTTTCTTT.

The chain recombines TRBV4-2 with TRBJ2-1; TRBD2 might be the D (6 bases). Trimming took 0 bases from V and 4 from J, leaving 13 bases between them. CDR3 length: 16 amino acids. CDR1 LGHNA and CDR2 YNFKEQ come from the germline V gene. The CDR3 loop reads CASSQETWGTYNEQFF. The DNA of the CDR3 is TGTGCCAGCAGCCAAGAGACCTGGGGGACTTACAATGAGCAGTTCTTC.